This T cell receptor (beta chain) was recovered during a study of blood T cell repertoires in COVID-19 (dated by TCRdb to about 2020). Background for the entire study: Collaborator samples came from the United States, Italy and Spain and covered acute and convalescent phases of COVID-19. Where available, HLA class I and class II types were obtained from metadata supplied by the sample provider rather than from assay-based typing. The material from the prospective study consisted of cDNA or gDNA derived from T cells, B-cell-depleted T cells, or PBMCs. The samples were drawn from the first 160 participants of the ongoing ImmuneRACE study and from some 1,300 subjects provided by 6 global collaborators. A freely available public database, intended as a resource for researchers studying the immune response to SARS-CoV-2, is where the repertoires were released. The dataset comprised deeply sampled blood TCRbeta repertoires from subjects exposed to, actively infected with, or recovered from COVID-19. Nearly every sample came with metadata listing a de-identified subject ID, COVID-19 status, age in years and sex.

TCRbeta CDR3 regions were amplified from genomic DNA using the immunoSEQ Assay, a bias-controlled multiplex PCR. From the authors' description of their analysis: Within the assay, amplification of reference gene primers was used to estimate how many nucleated cells each sample contained. To quantify the absolute abundance of each unique TCRbeta CDR3 rearrangement, sequence reads were collapsed and filtered. For each sample, productive Simpson clonality was calculated by taking the square root of Simpson's diversity index across productive rearrangements. Not all clones reach the TCRdb copy of this immuneACCESS table, which keeps in-frame sequences only. Checked studies attribute under half of the gap to unresolved V genes and leave the rest unexplained. The V and J calls and clone size were taken over from that table, and D and trimming were inferred from the DNA. The sample profile shows roughly 250,000 clones; about 83% of them were found once. The ten largest make up about 8% of the sample.

General conclusions and limits of the study: How much clinical and demographic metadata was included differed by source and by participant, and the metadata was provided uncurated.

Collaborating institutions collected whole blood in K2EDTA tubes following their own protocols. For TCRbeta analysis, collaborator samples were shipped as frozen whole blood, as isolated PBMCs, or as DNA extracted from either sample type. Measured from the cysteine to the phenylalanine, the CDR3 is 14 residues long. Just the 42-base CDR3 DNA is kept, in frame starting at base 1. V drops 6 bases and J drops 3 bases, leaving 11 bases in between. For CDR1 and CDR2, the germline V gene lists SNHLY and FYNNEI. Details on this clone: Its cognate antigen has yet to be identified. Base qualities are missing; no much larger clone stands one base away.

Sequencing was carried out using peripheral blood. The TCR was taken from a woman between 50 and 59 years old with acute or convalescent COVID-19. The V gene is TRBV2 and the J gene is TRBJ1-4; the D gene identity is not certain. This receptor carries the CDR3 CASRAETANEKLFF. The bases are TGTGCCAGCAGGGCCGAAACCGCTAATGAAAAACTGTTTTTT.